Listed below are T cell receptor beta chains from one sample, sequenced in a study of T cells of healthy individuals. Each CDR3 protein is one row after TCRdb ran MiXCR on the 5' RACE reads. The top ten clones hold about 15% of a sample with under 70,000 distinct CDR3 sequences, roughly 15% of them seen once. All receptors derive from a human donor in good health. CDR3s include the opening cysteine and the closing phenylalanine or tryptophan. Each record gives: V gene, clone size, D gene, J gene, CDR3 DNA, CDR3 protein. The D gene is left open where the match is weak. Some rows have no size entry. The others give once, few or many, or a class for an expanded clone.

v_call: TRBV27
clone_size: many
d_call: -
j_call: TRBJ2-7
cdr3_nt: TGTGCCAGCAGCCGCTTTGGACGGTCCTACGAGCAGTACTTC
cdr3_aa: CASSRFGRSYEQYF

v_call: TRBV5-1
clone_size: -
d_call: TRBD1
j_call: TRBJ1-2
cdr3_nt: TGCGCCAGCAGCTTGGGACAGGGGGTACGGGGCTACACCTTC
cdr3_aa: CASSLGQGVRGYTF

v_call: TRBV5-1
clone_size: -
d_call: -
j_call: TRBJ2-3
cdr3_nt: TGCGCCAGCAGCTTGGGGGCCGGCCGCGATACGCAGTATTTT
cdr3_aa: CASSLGAGRDTQYF

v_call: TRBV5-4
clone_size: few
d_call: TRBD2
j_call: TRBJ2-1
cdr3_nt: TGTGCCAGCGAGAGGAAGCTAGGGACTAGCGGGAGGTTCAATGAGCAGTTCTTC
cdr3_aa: CASERKLGTSGRFNEQFF

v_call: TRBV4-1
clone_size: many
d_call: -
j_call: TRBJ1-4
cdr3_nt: TGCGCCAGCAGCCAAGATGTCATGGCTGCTAATGAAAAACTGTTTTTT
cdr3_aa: CASSQDVMAANEKLFF

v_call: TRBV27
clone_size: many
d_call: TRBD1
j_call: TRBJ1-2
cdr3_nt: TGTGCCAGCAGTACATCTCGACAGGGTTCGAATGGCTACACCTTC
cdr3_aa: CASSTSRQGSNGYTF

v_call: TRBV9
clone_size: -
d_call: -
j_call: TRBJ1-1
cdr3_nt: TGTGCCAGCAGCGCCCCCAGGGGCTCTATGAACGCTGAAGCTTTCTTT
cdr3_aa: CASSAPRGSMNAEAFF

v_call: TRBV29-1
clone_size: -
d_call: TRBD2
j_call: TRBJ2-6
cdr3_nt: TGCAGCGTCGGACTAGCGGGAGTTTCTGGGGCCAACGTCCTGACTTTC
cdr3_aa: CSVGLAGVSGANVLTF

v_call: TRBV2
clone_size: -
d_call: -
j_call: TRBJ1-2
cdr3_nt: TGTGCCAGCAGGACAGACTATGGCTACACCTTC
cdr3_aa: CASRTDYGYTF

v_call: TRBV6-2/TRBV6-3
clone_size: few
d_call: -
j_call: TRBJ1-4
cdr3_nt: TGTGCCAGCAGTTACTCGGCTAATGAAAAACTGTTTTTT
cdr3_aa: CASSYSANEKLFF

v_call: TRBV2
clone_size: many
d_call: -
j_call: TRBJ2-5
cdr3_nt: TGTGCCAGCAGCGTTTCAACAACAGAGACCCAGTACTTC
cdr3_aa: CASSVSTTETQYF

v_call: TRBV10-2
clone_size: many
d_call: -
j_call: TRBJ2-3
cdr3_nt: TGCGCCAGCAGTGGTTTTCCGATGGGACAAAGAGATACGCAGTATTTT
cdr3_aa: CASSGFPMGQRDTQYF

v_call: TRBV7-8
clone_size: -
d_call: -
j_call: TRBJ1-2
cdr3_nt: TGTGCCAGCAGCTTAGCGGGAGGCAGGTGGGCTTCTAACTATGGCTACACCTTC
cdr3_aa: CASSLAGGRWASNYGYTF

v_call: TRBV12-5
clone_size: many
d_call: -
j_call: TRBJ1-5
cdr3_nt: TGTGCTAGTGGTTTCGGGGGGTTTCAGCCCCAGCATTTT
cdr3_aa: CASGFGGFQPQHF

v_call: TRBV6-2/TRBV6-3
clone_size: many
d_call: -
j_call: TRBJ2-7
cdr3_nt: TGTGCCAGCAGTTACTCTGGGGTCCACGAGCAGTACTTC
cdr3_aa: CASSYSGVHEQYF